The text below deals with one TCR beta chain. This CDR3 has 14 residues. Between the trimmed V and J ends, which lost 5 bases and 5 bases, there was a span of 15 bases. Germline lookup yields CDR1 SGHTA and CDR2 FQGNSA. These data belong to a study of blood T cell repertoires in COVID-19. Study background: From T cells, B-cell-depleted T cells, or PBMCs came the material, which was cDNA or gDNA.

Living in about two dozen US areas, the participants were between roughly 18 and 90 years of age. In the authors' workflow: Nucleated cell counts were estimated from reference gene primer amplification. The assay was immunoSEQ multiplex PCR, and TCRdb's table has in-frame clones only and misses some. V, J and clone size were drawn from that table, and D and trimming were deduced from the DNA. Among about 230,000 clones listed, roughly nine tenths were seen once. This rearrangement joins TRBV7-2 to TRBJ1-2; no clear D gene. The TCR sequence derives from a woman between 45 and 60 years old in a cohort exposed to, infected with or recovered from COVID-19 (not recorded which). Material: PBMCs or T cells enriched from blood (not recorded which). For the CDR3, the DNA is TGTGCCAGCAGCCCGCAGACGGGATCTTATGGCTACACCTTC. This gives the protein CASSPQTGSYGYTF.